The next 29 T cell receptor beta chains were all read from a single sample in a study of cytomegalovirus exposure and HLA in healthy donors (dated by TCRdb to 2016 to 2017). Preparation of the library involved the immunoSEQ multiplex PCR assay. Held by TCRdb, this immuneACCESS table contains in-frame sequences only and omits some clones. Under half of the omission traces to an unresolved V gene where checked; the cause of the rest is unknown. The sample table holds some 76,000 clones, of which 85% to 95% were seen once. The ten largest clones capture roughly 1% of the sample. Sequencing was carried out using PBMCs. The source is a woman aged 18 to 35 in good health and CMV-seronegative.

The rearrangement joins TRBV28 to TRBJ2-7, with 14 nucleotides matching TRBD2. This CDR3 comprises 16 residues. Losses at the gene ends were 1 base for V and 4 bases for J; bases not matched to a gene: 3. Per the germline V gene, CDR1 is MDHEN and CDR2 is SYDVKM. CDR3: CASSLFGLAGGYEQYF. The CDR3 nucleotides read TGTGCCAGCAGTTTATTCGGACTAGCGGGAGGTTACGAGCAGTACTTC.

The gene calls are TRBV5-5 and TRBJ1-6; a weak D match, TRBD1 (5 bases). Trimming shortened V by 6 bases and J by 14 bases, and 18 bases separated the two germline ends. The CDR3 totals 13 residues. The germline V gene has CDR1 SGHKS and CDR2 YYEKEE (reference sequence). The CDR3 sequence: CASTRGGEISLHF. The CDR3 DNA reads TGTGCCAGCACACGGGGGGGGGAGATCTCCCTCCACTTT.

This clone was observed a single time. The chain recombines TRBV6-1 with TRBJ2-7; the D gene is possibly TRBD2 (6 bases). There are 14 residues in the CDR3. The germline V gene has CDR1 MNHNS and CDR2 SASEGT. V lost 0 bases and J lost 6, with 12 bases in between. DNA of the CDR3: TGTGCCAGCAGTGAAGCTGGGGGGAGGCTCGAGCAGTACTTC. Amino acid sequence: CASSEAGGRLEQYF.

The chain uses TRBV5-1 and TRBJ2-1; 16 bases match TRBD2. V shed 1 base and J 9 bases; nucleotides not matched to a gene: 7. The CDR3 totals 17 residues. CDR1 is SGHRS, CDR2 YFSETQ, per germline. The CDR3 DNA sequence: TGCGCCAGCAGCTTGTACGGGACTAGCGGGAGGGAGGGTGAGCAGTTCTTC. Amino acids: CASSLYGTSGREGEQFF.

The V gene is TRBV4-3, the J gene TRBJ1-2; D is perhaps TRBD1 (6 bases). Trimming removed 3 bases from V and 8 bases from J, with 13 bases in between. The CDR3 is 13 amino acids. CDR1 LGHNA and CDR2 YSLEER come from the germline V gene. Here the CDR3 DNA reads TGCGCCAGCAGCCAGAACAGGGAGTTCGGCTACACCTTC. Translating gives CASSQNREFGYTF.

J is TRBJ1-1 and V is TRBV6-4; 9 bases match TRBD1. Germline V gene sequence: CDR1 MRHNA, CDR2 SNTAGT. The CDR3 runs to 14 residues. The V segment lost 6 bases and the J segment 5 bases; nucleotides outside the gene matches: 7. For the CDR3, the DNA is TGTGCCAGCAGAGGAGACAGGGGGAGTACTGAAGCTTTCTTT. Protein sequence: CASRGDRGSTEAFF.

The chain employs TRBV25-1 and TRBJ1-6, with D unclear. CDR1 is MGHDK, CDR2 SYGVNS, per germline. V lost 5 bases and J 3 bases, leaving 11 bases between the germline ends. This CDR3 is 15 amino acids long. DNA of the CDR3: TGTGCCAGCAGTACCTCTGGGAGCTATAATTCACCCCTCCACTTT. It is translated as CASSTSGSYNSPLHF.

This clone came up once. Here the CDR3 reads CASSSGLGGYTF. CDR3 DNA: TGTGCCAGCAGTTCAGGACTGGGGGGCTACACCTTC. V usage is TRBV28 and J usage is TRBJ1-2; D unresolved. CDR3 length: 12 amino acids. V lost 4 bases, J lost 8 bases, and 11 bases lay in between. Germline V lookup: CDR1 MDHEN, CDR2 SYDVKM.

The rearrangement joins TRBV2 to TRBJ1-5, with D hard to call. Trimming stripped 8 bases from V and 4 bases from J, with 18 bases between. The germline CDR1 and CDR2 sequences are SNHLY and FYNNEI. This CDR3 spans 15 amino acids. This chain's CDR3 is CASCPLGVGNQPQHF. In nucleotides, the CDR3 is TGTGCCAGCTGCCCATTGGGAGTAGGGAATCAGCCCCAGCATTTT.

The V and J genes are TRBV6-4 and TRBJ1-6, with a tentative D call TRBD1 (6 bases). This CDR3 comprises 15 residues. CDR1 and CDR2 from the germline V gene are MRHNA and SNTAGT. Between the trimmed V and J ends, which lost 4 bases and 2 bases, there was a span of 9 bases. The CDR3 loop is CASSAGHPYNSPLHF. CDR3 bases: TGTGCCAGCAGTGCGGGACACCCCTATAATTCACCCCTCCACTTT.

In DNA, the CDR3 is TGTGCCAGCAGCTTAACGGCGGGGGTGGCCTACGAGCAGTACTTC. Translation gives CASSLTAGVAYEQYF. The chain uses TRBV7-3 and TRBJ2-7; TRBD2 matches 7 bases. The V segment lost 0 bases and the J segment 2 bases; nucleotides outside the gene matches: 4. This CDR3 is 15 amino acids long. Germline assignment: CDR1 SGHTA and CDR2 FQGTGA.

The chain has TRBV27 and TRBJ2-1; 7 nucleotides line up with TRBD1. The germline V gene encodes CDR1 MNHEY and CDR2 SMNVEV (reference sequence). The CDR3 has 16 amino acids. The junction had 10 bases not matched to a gene; V was cut back by 6 bases and J by 2 bases. CDR3 in DNA: TGTGCCAGCAGACTGACAGGGCCTGGGGCCTACAATGAGCAGTTCTTC. Translated: CASRLTGPGAYNEQFF.

This chain's CDR3 is CASSPQLEETQYF. CDR3 sequence (DNA): TGTGCCAGCTCACCACAGCTAGAGGAGACCCAGTACTTC. The gene calls are TRBV18 and TRBJ2-5; D gene unclear. Trimming left V 1 base short and J 5 bases short, with 8 bases between. CDR1 and CDR2 (germline): KGHSH, LQKENI. The CDR3 spans 13 residues.

This clone was recorded only once. The gene calls are TRBV6-6 and TRBJ2-7, with D perhaps matching TRBD2 (5 bases). Germline CDR1 MNHNY, CDR2 SVGAGI (reference sequence). Deletions cut 7 bases from V and 4 bases from J, with 14 bases between. The CDR3 length is 13 residues. The CDR3 DNA sequence: TGTGCCAGCACCTCATCCCGCGGGTACGAGCAGTACTTC. Protein sequence: CASTSSRGYEQYF.

The rearrangement uses TRBV10-3 and TRBJ1-1; TRBD1 might be the D (5 bases). V lost 2 bases, J lost 4 bases, and 11 bases lay in between. Per the germline V gene, CDR1 is ENHRY and CDR2 is SYGVKD. The CDR3 runs 14 residues. As DNA, the CDR3 is TGTGCCATCAGTGAGCTGGGGGGGATCACTGAAGCTTTCTTT. Its protein is CAISELGGITEAFF.

This clone was seen only once. The chain employs TRBV4-1 and TRBJ2-7; the D gene is possibly TRBD1 (6 bases). Germline V gene data show CDR1 as MGHRA and CDR2 as YSYEKL. There are 13 residues in the CDR3. The V and J ends lost 4 bases and 5 bases respectively, with 12 bases between them. The CDR3 DNA follows: TGCGCCAGCAGCCTCCAACAGGGCCACGAGCAGTACTTC. It translates to CASSLQQGHEQYF.

This clone showed up just once. The rearrangement links TRBV5-1 to TRBJ1-1; 9 nucleotides line up with TRBD1. Germline lookup yields CDR1 SGHRS and CDR2 YFSETQ. The CDR3 totals 16 residues. V shed 0 bases and J 10 bases; nucleotides not matched to a gene: 13. In DNA form, the CDR3 reads TGCGCCAGCAGCTTGGGGACAGGGGCCCCCTTCGCCGCAGCTTTCTTT. This translates into CASSLGTGAPFAAAFF.

The table lists this clone with a count of one. J is TRBJ2-1 and V is TRBV4-1; 10 positions agree with TRBD2. The CDR3 length is 16 residues. The J segment lost 5 bases and the V segment lost 2 bases, leaving 6 bases of the junction unmatched. The germline V gene encodes CDR1 MGHRA and CDR2 YSYEKL. CDR3 loop: CASSQQGLAAHNEQFF. In nucleotides, the CDR3 is TGCGCCAGCAGCCAACAAGGACTAGCGGCCCACAATGAGCAGTTCTTC.

The V and J genes are TRBV5-4 and TRBJ2-1, with D possibly TRBD1 on 6 matching bases. Germline-derived CDR1 and CDR2 are SGHNT and YYREEE (reference sequence). The CDR3 runs to 15 residues. Deletions cut 4 bases from V and 3 bases from J, with 14 bases between. CDR3: CASSIGQTNYNEQFF. The CDR3 coding sequence is TGTGCCAGCAGCATAGGACAGACCAACTACAATGAGCAGTTCTTC.

The rearrangement uses TRBV27 and TRBJ1-5; D not resolved. Trimming took off 7 bases at V and 0 bases at J, with 13 bases between the two ends. The germline gives CDR1 MNHEY, CDR2 SMNVEV (reference sequence). The CDR3 covers 15 residues. The CDR3 spells CASTPTGYSNQPQHF. In DNA form, the CDR3 reads TGTGCCAGCACCCCCACGGGTTATAGCAATCAGCCCCAGCATTTT.

The chain employs TRBV18 and TRBJ2-1; 7 bases match TRBD1. Germline loops: CDR1 KGHSH, CDR2 LQKENI. The junction had 3 bases not matched to a gene; V was cut back by 3 bases and J by 10 bases. This CDR3 region has 12 residues. The CDR3 nucleotides read TGTGCCAGCTCACCGGGGACAGCAGAGCAGTTCTTC. Its protein product is CASSPGTAEQFF.

The CDR3 nucleotides read TGTGCCAGCAAAACGGTCGGTGAGGCTTTCTTT. It is translated as CASKTVGEAFF. The rearrangement uses TRBV13 and TRBJ1-1; D is unresolved. CDR3 size: 11 residues. The V and J ends lost 7 bases and 11 bases respectively, with 14 bases between them. Germline V CDR1 and CDR2: PRHDT, FYEKMQ (reference sequence).

This clone was observed a single time. The rearrangement links TRBV19 to TRBJ2-7; D is unclear. V was pared by 1 base and J by 8 bases, with 6 bases between. This CDR3 has 11 residues. Germline V gene data show CDR1 as LNHDA and CDR2 as SQIVND (reference sequence). CDR3 bases: TGTGCCAGTAGTATAGCGAGTAAGCAGTACTTC. This translates into CASSIASKQYF. The whole variable domain, filled in from reference TRBV19 and TRBJ2-7, reads DGGITQSPKYLFRKEGQNVTLSCEQNLNHDAMYWYRQDPGQGLRLIYYSQIVNDFQKGDIAEGYSVSREKKESFPLTVTSAQKNPTAFYLCASSIASKQYFGPGTRLTVT.

The chain links TRBV4-3 to TRBJ2-1, with a possible D match to TRBD1 (6 bases). The germline CDR1 and CDR2 sequences are LGHNA and YSLEER. V lost 1 base, J lost 5 bases, and 9 bases lay in between. This CDR3 spans 14 amino acids. The CDR3 spells CASSQVGQNNEQFF. As DNA, the CDR3 is TGCGCCAGCAGCCAAGTAGGACAGAACAATGAGCAGTTCTTC.

Comment on this clone: Relative to the germline gene, one junction end is altered; a read error may explain this. This chain uses TRBV28 with TRBJ2-3; D possibly corresponds to TRBD2 (6 bases). Germline CDR1 is MDHEN and CDR2 is SYDVKM. CDR3 length equals 17 residues. The CDR3 coding sequence is TGTGCCAACAGTGGGGTTAGCGGAACCCAAGGGGCAGATACGCAGTATTTT. The encoded protein is CANSGVSGTQGADTQYF.

This chain links TRBV11-2 with TRBJ1-1, with 9 bases matching TRBD1. CDR3 length: 16 amino acids. Looked up from germline, CDR1 is SGHAT and CDR2 is FQNNGV. V lost 7 bases and J lost 5; bases outside the gene matches: 14. CDR3 in DNA: TGTGCCAGCATGGGGTTAATGGGACAGGGTGGTACTGAAGCTTTCTTT. Translation: CASMGLMGQGGTEAFF.

The chain carries TRBV18 and TRBJ1-1; TRBD1 matches at 10 bases. There are 15 residues in the CDR3. The V segment lost 2 bases and the J segment 5 bases; nucleotides outside the gene matches: 5. Germline V CDR1 and CDR2: KGHSH, LQKENI. This CDR3 is CASSPRQGAGTEAFF. In nucleotides, the CDR3 is TGTGCCAGCTCACCAAGACAGGGGGCGGGTACTGAAGCTTTCTTT.

The V and J genes are TRBV19 and TRBJ2-7; TRBD1 matches at 9 bases. Trimming took 4 bases from V and 2 from J; bases not matched to a gene: 3. The V gene's germline CDR1 is LNHDA and CDR2 SQIVND (reference sequence). There are 14 residues in the CDR3. CDR3: CASSTDRGPYEQYF. CDR3 coding DNA: TGTGCCAGTAGTACGGACAGGGGTCCCTACGAGCAGTACTTC.

The V gene is TRBV5-1, the J gene TRBJ1-2, with 9 bases aligning to TRBD1. The CDR3 loop spans 16 amino acids. Germline V gives CDR1 SGHRS, CDR2 YFSETQ. The J segment lost 2 bases and the V segment lost 3 bases, leaving 8 bases of the junction unmatched. The CDR3 reads CASSSRVGTGNYGYTF. CDR3 nucleotide sequence: TGCGCCAGCAGCTCCCGAGTCGGGACAGGGAACTATGGCTACACCTTC.